The rows below give T cell receptor beta chains drawn from one sample of a study of shared clonotypes between healthy human individuals. Sequencing was performed with immunoSEQ multiplex PCR; in TCRdb, only in-frame clones are kept and a portion is missing. This table has approximately 1.5 million clones, 98% appearing once. Sequences were obtained from naive CD4+ T cells sorted from blood. These receptors were collected from a man in his thirties or forties in good health. Each CDR3 is given with its conserved first and last residue.

>TRBV21-1
CASSAQNELAGAQLPLEQYF
>TRBV7-3
CASSFYGTANEQFF
>TRBV11-2
CASSLDPGPSNQPQHF
>TRBV7-9
CASSLVVGLGDDYGYTF
>TRBV6-5
CASSRRTPDYEQYF
>TRBV2
CASSEGIGYGYEQYF
>TRBV30
CAWSKNTGELFF
>TRBV28
CASSRDRGYRGYTF
>TRBV4-2
CASSQAVTGELFF
>TRBV30
CAWSAGTGKNEKLFF
>TRBV2
CASTVLNYGYTF
>TRBV27
CASSSRQGQVYRELFF
>TRBV2
CASNGGTDTQYF
>TRBV7-6
CASSSRVGGNTIYF
>TRBV28
CASSLIQNTEAFF
>TRBV23-1
CASSANQNRDRTGDTIYF
>TRBV18
CASSPRNEKLFF
>TRBV7-2
CASSLWGLDNEQFF
>TRBV7-2
CASSSQRLPTDTQYF
>TRBV6-5
CASSYSRVPNTEAFF
>TRBV28
CASSSGIRQYF
>TRBV5-4
CASSKTGMNTGELFF
>TRBV5-1
CASSFLPGSDEQYF
>TRBV6-6
CASSPPDGRNTEAFF
>TRBV2
CASSGMKPGQILPYEQYF
>TRBV28
CASSFATGVGNQPQHF
>TRBV10-3
CATAPRTDTQYF
>TRBV19
CASSTYGGGYNEQFF
>TRBV10-1
CASGVSGSYEQYF
>TRBV13
CASSLWGSQRGQYF
>TRBV4-3
CASSRGQTANYGYTF
>TRBV7-9
CASSLFGNQPQHF
>TRBV10-3
CAISEHAGDRTDTQYF
>TRBV4-3
CASSQDRYRESYEQYF
>TRBV29-1
CSVKRQSSYEQYF
>TRBV7-9
CASSHGERLEQFF
>TRBV21-1
CASGSGRAPYEQYF
>TRBV11-2
CASSFPNRGHEQYF
>TRBV10-3
CAISLRGDTEAFF
>TRBV5-1
CASSLGTSGRYEQYF